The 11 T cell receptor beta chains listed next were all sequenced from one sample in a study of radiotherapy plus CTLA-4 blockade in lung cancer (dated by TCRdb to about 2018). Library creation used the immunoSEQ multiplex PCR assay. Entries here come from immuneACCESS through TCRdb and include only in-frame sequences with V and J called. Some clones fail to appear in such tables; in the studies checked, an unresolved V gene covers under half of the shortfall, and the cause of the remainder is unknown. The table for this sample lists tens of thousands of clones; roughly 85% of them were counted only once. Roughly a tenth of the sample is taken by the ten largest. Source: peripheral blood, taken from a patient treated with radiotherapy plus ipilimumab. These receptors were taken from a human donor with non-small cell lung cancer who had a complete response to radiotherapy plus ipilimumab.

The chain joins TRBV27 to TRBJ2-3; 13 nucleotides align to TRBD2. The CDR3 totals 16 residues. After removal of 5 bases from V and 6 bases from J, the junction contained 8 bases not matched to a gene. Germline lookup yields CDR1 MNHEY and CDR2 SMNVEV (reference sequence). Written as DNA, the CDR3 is TGTGCCAGCAGTGACTGGACTAGCGGGGGAAGGGATACGCAGTATTTT. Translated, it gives CASSDWTSGGRDTQYF.

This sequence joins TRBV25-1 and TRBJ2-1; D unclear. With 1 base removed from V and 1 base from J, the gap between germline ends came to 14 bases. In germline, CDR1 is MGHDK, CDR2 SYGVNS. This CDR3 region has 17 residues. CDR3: CASSESFSLESYNEQFF. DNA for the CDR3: TGTGCCAGCAGTGAATCTTTCAGCCTTGAGTCCTACAATGAGCAGTTCTTC. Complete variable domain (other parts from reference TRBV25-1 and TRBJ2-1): EADIYQTPRYLVIGTGKKITLECSQTMGHDKMYWYQQDPGMELHLIHYSYGVNSTEKGDLSSESTVSRIRTEHFPLTLESARPSHTSQYLCASSESFSLESYNEQFFGPGTRLTVL.

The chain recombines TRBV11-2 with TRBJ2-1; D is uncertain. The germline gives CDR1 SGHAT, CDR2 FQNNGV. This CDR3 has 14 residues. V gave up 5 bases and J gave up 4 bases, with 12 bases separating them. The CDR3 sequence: CASSPLPFYNEQFF. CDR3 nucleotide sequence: TGTGCCAGCAGCCCGCTACCTTTTTACAATGAGCAGTTCTTC.

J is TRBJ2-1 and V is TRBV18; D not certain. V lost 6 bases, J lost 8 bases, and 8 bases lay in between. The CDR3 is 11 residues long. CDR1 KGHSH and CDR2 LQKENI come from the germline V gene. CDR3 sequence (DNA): TGTGCCAGCTCCCCCGAAGATGAGCAGTTCTTC. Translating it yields CASSPEDEQFF.

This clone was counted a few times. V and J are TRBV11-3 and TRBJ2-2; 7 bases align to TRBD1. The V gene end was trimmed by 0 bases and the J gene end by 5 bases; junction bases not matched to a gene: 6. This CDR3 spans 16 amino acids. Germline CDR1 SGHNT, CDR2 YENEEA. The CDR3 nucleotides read TGTGCCAGCAGCTTAGATGGGACAGTACGAACCGGGGAGCTGTTTTTT. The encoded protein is CASSLDGTVRTGELFF.

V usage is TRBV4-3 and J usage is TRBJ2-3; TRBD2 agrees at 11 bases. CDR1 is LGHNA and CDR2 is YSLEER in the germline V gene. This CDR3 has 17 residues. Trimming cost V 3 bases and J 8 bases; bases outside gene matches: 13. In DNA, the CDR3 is TGCGCCAGCAGCCATTATAATTTTCCTAGCGGGGGGATTACGCAGTATTTT. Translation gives CASSHYNFPSGGITQYF.

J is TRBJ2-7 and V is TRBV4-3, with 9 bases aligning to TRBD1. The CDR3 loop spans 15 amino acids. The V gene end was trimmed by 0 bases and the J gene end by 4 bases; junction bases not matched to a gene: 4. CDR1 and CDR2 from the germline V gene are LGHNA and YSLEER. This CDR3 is CASSQDLGTGYEQYV. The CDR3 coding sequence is TGCGCCAGCAGCCAAGATTTGGGGACAGGGTACGAGCAGTACGTC.

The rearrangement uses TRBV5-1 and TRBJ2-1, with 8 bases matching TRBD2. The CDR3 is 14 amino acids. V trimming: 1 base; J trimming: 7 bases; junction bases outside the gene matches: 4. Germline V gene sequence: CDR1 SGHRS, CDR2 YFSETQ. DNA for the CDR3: TGCGCCAGCAGCTTGCCAGCGGGGGTTAATGAGCAGTTCTTC. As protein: CASSLPAGVNEQFF.

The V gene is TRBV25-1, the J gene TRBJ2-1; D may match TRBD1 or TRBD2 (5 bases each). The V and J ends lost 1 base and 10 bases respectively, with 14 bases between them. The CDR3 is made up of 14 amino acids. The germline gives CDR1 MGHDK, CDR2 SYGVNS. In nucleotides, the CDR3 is TGTGCCAGCAGTGAATTGGGGACCTGGAAAGAGCAGTTCTTC. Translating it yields CASSELGTWKEQFF. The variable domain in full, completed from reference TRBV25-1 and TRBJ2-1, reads EADIYQTPRYLVIGTGKKITLECSQTMGHDKMYWYQQDPGMELHLIHYSYGVNSTEKGDLSSESTVSRIRTEHFPLTLESARPSHTSQYLCASSELGTWKEQFFGPGTRLTVL.

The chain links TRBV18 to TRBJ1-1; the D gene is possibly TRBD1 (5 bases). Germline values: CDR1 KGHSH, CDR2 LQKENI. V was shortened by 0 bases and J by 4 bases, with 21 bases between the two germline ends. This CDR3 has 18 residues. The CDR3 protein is CASSPPQRGRGGSTEAFF. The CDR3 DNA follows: TGTGCCAGCTCACCACCCCAACGGGGTCGTGGGGGGAGCACTGAAGCTTTCTTT.

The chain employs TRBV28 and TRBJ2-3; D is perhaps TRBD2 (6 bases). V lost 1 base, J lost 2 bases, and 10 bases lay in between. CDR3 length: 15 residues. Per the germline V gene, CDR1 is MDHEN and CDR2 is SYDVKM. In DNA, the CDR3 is TGTGCCAGCAGTTTATTGGAGGGGACCACAGATACGCAGTATTTT. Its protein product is CASSLLEGTTDTQYF.